Presented here are 29 T cell receptor beta chains from one specimen sequenced in a study of blood T cells in healthy people across ages. A J-beta primer mix and a sample-barcoded 5' primer were used in a second PCR of about 6 to 12 cycles. TCRdb independently ran MiXCR on the 5' RACE reads; one entry per CDR3 protein. The repertoire includes 1.5 million to 2 million distinct CDR3 sequences, 28% of them detected once, and 6.5% to 8.5% sits in the top ten. Sample: blood. These receptor sequences come from a woman aged 30 to 39 in good health.

In its sample, this clonotype was seen many times. As DNA, the CDR3 is TGTGCCATCAGCGAGCGGGCCCTTAAGGATACGCAGTATTTT. Translation: CAISERALKDTQYF. The rearrangement uses TRBV10-3 and TRBJ2-3, with D possibly TRBD2 on 6 matching bases. Trimming took 6 bases from V and 6 from J, leaving 16 bases between them. Germline assignment: CDR1 ENHRY and CDR2 SYGVKD. The CDR3 totals 14 residues.

The chain employs TRBV6-5 and TRBJ1-2; D is possibly TRBD1 (5 bases). Germline loops: CDR1 MNHEY, CDR2 SVGAGI. V lost 1 base, J lost 7 bases, and 16 bases lay in between. CDR3 size: 15 residues. Here the CDR3 reads CASSYLRGEAGGYTF. The CDR3 DNA reads TGTGCCAGCAGTTACTTGAGGGGCGAGGCTGGTGGCTACACCTTC.

This chain joins TRBV9 and TRBJ2-4, with D perhaps given as TRBD1 or TRBD2 (6 bases each). CDR1 and CDR2 (germline): SGDLS, YYNGEE. The V gene lost 5 bases and the J gene lost 13 bases, with 28 bases spanning the gap. This CDR3 region has 16 residues. The CDR3 DNA is TGTGCCAGCAGTGTACAGGGTGACGGGAGCTACAATGAGCAGTACTTC. Translation: CASSVQGDGSYNEQYF.

The rearrangement joins TRBV6-5 to TRBJ2-1; 9 bases are a match to TRBD2. The CDR3 length is 16 residues. The V and J ends lost 6 bases and 9 bases, in that order; junction bases with no gene match: 15. Per germline, CDR1 MNHEY and CDR2 SVGAGI. CDR3 amino acids: CASRMGREGFMVEQFF. CDR3 DNA sequence: TGTGCCAGCAGGATGGGGCGGGAGGGCTTCATGGTTGAGCAGTTCTTC.

This clonotype was detected only a few times. J is TRBJ2-3 and V is TRBV28, with 9 bases aligning to TRBD2. CDR3 length: 16 amino acids. Trimming cost V 4 bases and J 6 bases; bases outside gene matches: 11. The germline V gene encodes CDR1 MDHEN and CDR2 SYDVKM. CDR3 protein: CASSSSSGTTTDTQYF. Written as DNA, the CDR3 is TGTGCCAGCAGTTCCTCTAGCGGGACGACAACGGATACGCAGTATTTT.

This clonotype was seen only a few times. The chain links TRBV30 to TRBJ2-1, with D maybe TRBD2 (5 bases). This CDR3 is 15 amino acids long. The ends were cut back, 0 bases at V and 4 bases at J, with 13 bases in the middle. From germline, CDR1 is GTSNPN and CDR2 SVGIG (reference sequence). CDR3 region: CAWSVQADLYNEQFF. The CDR3 DNA sequence: TGTGCCTGGAGTGTACAAGCGGACCTATACAATGAGCAGTTCTTC. Full variable domain (outside the CDR3, taken from reference TRBV30 and TRBJ2-1): SQTIHQWPATLVQPVGSPLSLECTVEGTSNPNLYWYRQAAGRGLQLLFYSVGIGQISSEVPQNLSASRPQDRQFILSSKKLLLSDSGFYLCAWSVQADLYNEQFFGPGTRLTVL.

This clonotype was counted between two and nine times. At one boundary the junction diverges from the germline segment, which might be a read error. The CDR3 sequence is CSVPGHDQFF. The CDR3 DNA is TGCAGCGTCCCGGGCCATGATCAGTTCTTC. The chain joins TRBV29-1 to TRBJ2-1, with D uncertain. CDR1 and CDR2 (germline): SQVTM, ANQGSEA. The CDR3 covers 10 residues.

This clonotype showed up just a few times. The CDR3 DNA sequence: TGTGCCAGTGGACTAGCGGGAGGCCCGGAGGATACGCAGTATTTT. Protein sequence: CASGLAGGPEDTQYF. The chain has TRBV10-3 and TRBJ2-3, with 14 bases matching TRBD2. CDR1 is ENHRY and CDR2 is SYGVKD in the germline V gene. The trim removed 10 bases at V and 6 bases at J, leaving 9 bases unmatched. The CDR3 length is 15 residues.

This clonotype appeared many times. The CDR3 DNA follows: TGTGCCAGCAGTTGGACAGGGTCCTACCGAGGGTATGAGCAGTTCTTC. Residues: CASSWTGSYRGYEQFF. The chain joins TRBV12-3 or TRBV12-4 to TRBJ2-1, with 8 bases identical to TRBD1. V was pared by 4 bases and J by 8 bases, with 13 bases of the junction left unmatched. The CDR3 totals 16 residues.

In this sample, this clonotype turned up many times. The V gene is TRBV5-1, the J gene TRBJ2-7, with D possibly TRBD2 on 6 matching bases. With 2 bases removed from V and 7 bases from J, the gap between germline ends came to 19 bases. There are 15 residues in the CDR3. From germline, CDR1 is SGHRS and CDR2 YFSETQ. CDR3 nucleotides: TGCGCCAGCAGCTTAGCCGCGGGACCACTGGGGGAGCAGTACTTC. Translated, it gives CASSLAAGPLGEQYF.

There are a few counts of this clonotype. The rearrangement uses TRBV15 and TRBJ2-5; tentatively, D is TRBD2 (6 bases). The CDR3 covers 15 residues. Germline loops: CDR1 LNHNV, CDR2 YYDKDF (reference sequence). Trimming left V 4 bases short and J 7 bases short, with 19 bases between. CDR3 protein: CATSTRLGPTRTQYF. Here the CDR3 DNA reads TGTGCCACCAGCACTAGACTAGGCCCTACGAGGACCCAGTACTTC.

Comment on this clonotype: The junction shows a germline mismatch at one end, possibly a read error. J is TRBJ1-2 and V is TRBV6-5, with 10 bases identical to TRBD1. This CDR3 spans 14 amino acids. Germline CDR1 is MNHEY and CDR2 is SVGAGI. CDR3 bases: TGTTCCAGCAGTTACGCCGGACAGGGGGATGGCTACACCTTC. Its translation: CSSSYAGQGDGYTF.

As regards this clonotype: Germline is not matched at one junction end, which may reflect a read error. J is TRBJ1-6 and V is TRBV6-6; D is unclear. Germline values: CDR1 MNHNY, CDR2 SVGAGI (reference sequence). The CDR3 contains 16 residues. The CDR3: CASSYSMAGYNSPPHF. CDR3 in DNA: TGTGCCAGCAGTTACTCGATGGCAGGCTATAATTCACCCCCCCACTTT.

The rearrangement uses TRBV30 and TRBJ2-4, with 7 bases identical to TRBD1. The V and J ends lost 1 base and 13 bases, in that order; junction bases with no gene match: 16. Germline-derived CDR1 and CDR2 are GTSNPN and SVGIG (reference sequence). The CDR3 has 15 amino acids. CDR3 sequence (DNA): TGTGCCTGGAGTGAGGTAGGGGGCTTTTACAATGAGCAGTACTTC. Amino acid sequence: CAWSEVGGFYNEQYF.

About this clonotype itself: Just one base apart from a much larger clone, this may be a read error. The rearrangement uses TRBV5-1 and TRBJ2-7; 9 bases are shared with TRBD2. Germline V gives CDR1 SGHRS, CDR2 YFSETQ. V was pared by 3 bases and J by 9 bases, with 13 bases of the junction left unmatched. The CDR3 totals 15 residues. CDR3 bases: TGCGCCAGCAGCTCGGGGGGAGTAGCGGGAGAGGGGCAGTACTTC. As protein: CASSSGGVAGEGQYF.

The chain uses TRBV13 and TRBJ2-1; D might be TRBD1 (7 bases). This CDR3 has 20 residues. The germline V and J ends were trimmed by 2 bases and 2 bases, with 25 bases remaining between them. Germline V gives CDR1 PRHDT, CDR2 FYEKMQ (reference sequence). The CDR3 region has the DNA TGTGCCAGCAGCTTAATGGTTAATACCCAGGGGGACTCACCCTACAATGAGCAGTTCTTC. Its protein is CASSLMVNTQGDSPYNEQFF.

Concerning this clonotype itself: A much larger clone lies one base from this, so it may be a read error. The chain is built from TRBV7-2 and TRBJ1-1; a weak D match, TRBD1 (5 bases). CDR1 and CDR2 from the germline V gene are SGHTA and FQGNSA. V lost 5 bases to trimming and J lost 1 base, with 11 bases between them. The CDR3 sequence is 14 residues long. The CDR3 region is CASSDWGSNTEAFF. The DNA for the CDR3 is TGTGCCAGCAGCGACTGGGGGTCGAACACTGAAGCTTTCTTT.

Note on this clonotype: This sequence may be a read error, since a much larger clone differs from it by one base. V is TRBV20-1 and J is TRBJ2-1; the match to TRBD2 covers 9 bases. From germline, CDR1 is DFQATT and CDR2 SNEGSKA (reference sequence). V shed 8 bases, J shed 2 bases, and the junction held 7 bases outside the gene matches. This CDR3 spans 14 amino acids. The CDR3 region is CSTFLAGPYNEQFF. In DNA form, the CDR3 reads TGCAGTACTTTCCTAGCGGGGCCCTACAATGAGCAGTTCTTC.

The gene calls are TRBV28 and TRBJ2-3; TRBD2 agrees at 7 bases. V was clipped by 4 bases and J by 0 bases; unmatched bases: 7. The CDR3 contains 16 residues. Germline V gives CDR1 MDHEN, CDR2 SYDVKM. Here the CDR3 DNA reads TGTGCCAGCAGTTACTCAAGCGGGGCCAGCACAGATACGCAGTATTTT. Its protein product is CASSYSSGASTDTQYF.

CDR3 nucleotides: TGCAGTGCGATTAACGGGGGGGAGCGAACCAATGAGCAGTACTTC. Its protein is CSAINGGERTNEQYF. This sequence joins TRBV20-1 and TRBJ2-7, with TRBD2 matching 8 bases. This CDR3 has 15 amino acids. Trimming cost V 6 bases and J 7 bases; bases outside gene matches: 17. In germline, CDR1 is DFQATT, CDR2 SNEGSKA (reference sequence).

This clonotype showed up many times. The genes are TRBV29-1 and TRBJ2-7; D perhaps matches TRBD1 (5 bases). Trimming cost V 4 bases and J 0 bases, with 16 bases left between them. This CDR3 spans 15 amino acids. Looked up from germline, CDR1 is SQVTM and CDR2 is ANQGSEA. Written as DNA, the CDR3 is TGCAGCGTTGTAGGTTTGGGGCTAAGCTCCTACGAGCAGTACTTC. It is translated as CSVVGLGLSSYEQYF.

For this clonotype: A junction boundary mismatches the germline segment, possibly from a read error. This sequence joins TRBV24-1 and TRBJ2-5; D gene uncertain. The J call is in doubt because the DNA end fits TRBJ2-7 better. This CDR3 is built from 13 residues. Germline V gene sequence: CDR1 KGHDR, CDR2 SFDVKD. CDR3 amino acids: CTTSERHSPEQYF. In nucleotides, the CDR3 is TGTACCACCAGTGAGCGACATTCACCCGAGCAGTACTTC.

The chain carries TRBV15 and TRBJ1-5, with D unresolved. The germline V and J ends were trimmed by 5 bases and 2 bases, with 16 bases remaining between them. The CDR3 extends over 16 amino acids. The germline V gene has CDR1 LNHNV and CDR2 YYDKDF (reference sequence). CDR3 DNA sequence: TGTGCCACCAGCGGTGGAGGGATTAGAGGCAATCAGCCCCAGCATTTT. This translates into CATSGGGIRGNQPQHF.

V and J are TRBV27 and TRBJ1-1, with 9 nucleotides matching TRBD1. Germline assignment: CDR1 MNHEY and CDR2 SMNVEV (reference sequence). The junction had 4 bases not matched to a gene; V was cut back by 1 base and J by 7 bases. The CDR3 totals 14 residues. CDR3: CASSLWDRVDEAFF. CDR3 coding DNA: TGTGCCAGCAGTTTATGGGACAGGGTTGATGAAGCTTTCTTT.

The chain joins TRBV7-2 to TRBJ1-2, with D unresolved. The V end lost 2 bases, the J end lost 4 bases, and 8 bases lay between the germline ends. Germline V gene data show CDR1 as SGHTA and CDR2 as FQGNSA. CDR3 length: 13 residues. The CDR3 is CASSLHGSYGYTF. The CDR3 DNA reads as TGTGCCAGCAGCTTACACGGGTCCTATGGCTACACCTTC.

This clonotype was observed at least ten times. The chain uses TRBV7-2 and TRBJ2-7; no clear D gene. The V and J ends lost 1 base and 0 bases respectively, with 10 bases between them. CDR3 length: 15 amino acids. Looked up from germline, CDR1 is SGHTA and CDR2 is FQGNSA. The CDR3: CASSLDPSNSYEQYF. The CDR3 nucleotides read TGTGCCAGCAGCTTAGACCCCAGTAACTCCTACGAGCAGTACTTC.

Regarding this clonotype: This sequence may be a read error, since a much larger clone differs from it by one base. The V call is TRBV11-2, the J call TRBJ2-5; D may match TRBD1 or TRBD2 (5 bases each). From germline, CDR1 is SGHAT and CDR2 FQNNGV. Deletions cut 6 bases from V and 4 bases from J, with 15 bases between. This CDR3 is 14 amino acids long. Here the CDR3 reads CASSGGPGIETQYF. CDR3 nucleotides: TGTGCCAGCAGTGGGGGACCTGGGATAGAGACCCAGTACTTC.

Worth noting for this clonotype: This may be a read error: a much more frequent sequence differs by one nucleotide. The V call is TRBV20-1, the J call TRBJ2-1, with D perhaps matching TRBD1 (5 bases). CDR1 and CDR2 from the germline V gene are DFQATT and SNEGSKA (reference sequence). There are 15 residues in the CDR3. In DNA, the CDR3 is TGCAGCGCTATGCCGATTGGCAGGGTCTACAATGAGCAGTTCTTC. As protein: CSAMPIGRVYNEQFF.

The rearrangement uses TRBV7-2 and TRBJ1-1, with D tentatively TRBD1 (6 bases). Trimming shortened V by 1 base and J by 7 bases, and 13 bases separated the two germline ends. This CDR3 has 14 amino acids. CDR1 and CDR2 (germline): SGHTA, FQGNSA. In DNA form, the CDR3 reads TGTGCCAGCAGCTTAGTGGGGGCAAGTAGTGAAGCTTTCTTT. Translating gives CASSLVGASSEAFF.